Presented here are 10 T cell receptor beta chains from one specimen sequenced in a study. TCRdb recomputed calls from the RT-PCR reads with MiXCR, one row per CDR3 protein. In the table there are almost 700,000 distinct CDR3 sequences, more than 13% of which are singletons. Sequencing input: memory CD4+ T cells from blood. These TCRs come from a female donor in good health, serving as a healthy control.

This chain links TRBV4-1 with TRBJ1-1; tentative D call: TRBD1 (5 bases). Trimming removed 4 bases from V and 1 base from J, with 13 bases in between. CDR3 length: 15 residues. Germline V gene sequence: CDR1 MGHRA, CDR2 YSYEKL. CDR3 residues: CASSRPPGPNTEAFF. In nucleotides, the CDR3 is TGCGCCAGCAGCCGCCCCCCGGGGCCGAACACTGAAGCTTTCTTT.

The V gene is TRBV7-2, the J gene TRBJ2-5; TRBD1 aligns across 7 bases. The CDR3 loop spans 13 amino acids. The trim removed 5 bases at V and 5 bases at J, leaving 5 bases unmatched. Germline assignment: CDR1 SGHTA and CDR2 FQGNSA. CDR3 in DNA: TGTGCCAGCAGCCAGATGACAGGGGAGACCCAGTACTTC. Protein: CASSQMTGETQYF.

This clonotype occurred many times. The chain recombines TRBV12-3 or TRBV12-4 with TRBJ1-1; D is perhaps TRBD1 (5 bases). V lost 6 bases, J lost 8 bases, and 13 bases lay in between. The CDR3 spans 12 residues. CDR3: CASSYNRGEAFF. CDR3 bases: TGTGCCAGCAGCTATAACCGGGGGGAAGCTTTCTTT.

This chain uses TRBV5-1 with TRBJ2-7; 7 bases are shared with TRBD1. Trimming cost V 0 bases and J 4 bases; bases outside gene matches: 7. The CDR3 is 15 residues long. Germline-derived CDR1 and CDR2 are SGHRS and YFSETQ. Here the CDR3 DNA reads TGCGCCAGCAGCTTGGAGGGACAGAGCCGTTACGAGCAGTACTTC. The encoded protein is CASSLEGQSRYEQYF.

The chain has TRBV12-3 or TRBV12-4 and TRBJ1-1; no reliable D call. V gave up 0 bases and J gave up 0 bases, with 14 bases separating them. The CDR3 runs to 17 residues. The chain's CDR3 is CASSLAAGFGMNTEAFF. CDR3 DNA sequence: TGTGCCAGCAGTTTAGCGGCGGGTTTCGGGATGAACACTGAAGCTTTCTTT.

This clonotype has more than one count but fewer than ten. V usage is TRBV28 and J usage is TRBJ2-2, with a possible D match to TRBD2 (6 bases). This CDR3 has 15 residues. Germline V gene data show CDR1 as MDHEN and CDR2 as SYDVKM. With 1 base removed from V and 6 bases from J, the gap between germline ends came to 12 bases. In nucleotides, the CDR3 is TGTGCCAGCAGTTTATTAACAGGAGGGGCCGGGGAGCTGTTTTTT. Protein sequence: CASSLLTGGAGELFF. The whole variable domain, remainder taken from reference TRBV28 and TRBJ2-2, is DVKVTQSSRYLVKRTGEKVFLECVQDMDHENMFWYRQDPGLGLRLIYFSYDVKMKEKGDIPEGYSVSREKKERFSLILESASTNQTSMYLCASSLLTGGAGELFFGEGSRLTVL.

This clonotype occurred many times. This sequence joins TRBV12-3 or TRBV12-4 and TRBJ1-2; D may be TRBD1 (5 bases). There are 12 residues in the CDR3. V was shortened by 11 bases and J by 8 bases, with 18 bases between the two germline ends. CDR3 DNA sequence: TGTGCCGGTGGTGGGGACTCGAGGGGCTACACCTTC. It specifies CAGGGDSRGYTF.

At least ten counts were recorded for this clonotype. The chain is built from TRBV6-6 and TRBJ2-2, with D unclear. V lost 8 bases and J 5 bases, leaving 18 bases between the germline ends. CDR1 and CDR2 from the germline V gene are MNHNY and SVGAGI (reference sequence). This CDR3 spans 15 amino acids. The CDR3 protein is CASGPNPEATGELFF. The CDR3 DNA reads as TGTGCCAGCGGCCCCAACCCAGAAGCAACCGGGGAGCTGTTTTTT.

In its sample, this clonotype was seen a few times. CDR3 loop: CASRKAGGGYNEQFF. In DNA form, the CDR3 reads TGTGCCAGCAGAAAAGCGGGAGGGGGTTACAATGAGCAGTTCTTC. The chain has TRBV28 and TRBJ2-1; 10 bases align to TRBD2. Germline V lookup: CDR1 MDHEN, CDR2 SYDVKM. Trimming removed 6 bases from V and 4 bases from J; junction bases left unmatched: 6. The CDR3 has 15 amino acids.

The rearrangement joins TRBV7-2 to TRBJ2-5; TRBD2 is a possible D gene (5 bases). This CDR3 comprises 14 residues. Germline loops: CDR1 SGHTA, CDR2 FQGNSA. V was cut by 3 bases and J by 5 bases, with 13 bases left in between. The CDR3 DNA reads as TGTGCCAGCAGCTTCCAGGCGGGTGACGAGACCCAGTACTTC. Its protein product is CASSFQAGDETQYF.